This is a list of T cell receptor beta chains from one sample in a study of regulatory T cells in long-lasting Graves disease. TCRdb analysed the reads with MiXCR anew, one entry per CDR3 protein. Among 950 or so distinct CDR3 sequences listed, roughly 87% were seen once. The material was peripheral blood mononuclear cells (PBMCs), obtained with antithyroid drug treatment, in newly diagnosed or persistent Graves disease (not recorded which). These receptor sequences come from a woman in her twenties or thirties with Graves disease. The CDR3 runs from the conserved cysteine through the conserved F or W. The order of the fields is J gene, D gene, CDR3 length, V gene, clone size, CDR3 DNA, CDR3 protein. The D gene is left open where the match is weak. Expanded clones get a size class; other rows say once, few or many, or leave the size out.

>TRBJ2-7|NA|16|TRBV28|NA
TGTGCCAGCAGTTTCATGGGGACGGCCCTATCCTACGAGCAGTACTTC
CASSFMGTALSYEQYF
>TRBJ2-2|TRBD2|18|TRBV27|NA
TGTGCCAGCAGTTTCTGGCGGGGCGGGAGTGGTTACACCGGGGAGCTGTTTTTT
CASSFWRGGSGYTGELFF
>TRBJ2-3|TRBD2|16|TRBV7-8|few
TGTGCCAGCAGCCCCCTAGCGGGAGGGGGGTCAGATACGCAGTATTTT
CASSPLAGGGSDTQYF
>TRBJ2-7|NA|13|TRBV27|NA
TGTGCCAGCCAAAACCTAGAATCGGGGGAGCAGTACTTC
CASQNLESGEQYF
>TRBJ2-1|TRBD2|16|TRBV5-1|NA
TGCGCCAGCAGCTTGGCCGAGCTAGCGGGAGTGGATGAGCAGTTCTTC
CASSLAELAGVDEQFF
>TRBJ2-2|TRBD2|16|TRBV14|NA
TGTGCCAGCAGCCGGACTAGCGGGTTGAACACCGGGGAGCTGTTTTTT
CASSRTSGLNTGELFF
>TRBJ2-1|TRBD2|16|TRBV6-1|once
TGTGCCAGCAGTGAAGGAGTTAGCGGGACAACCCATGAGCAGTTCTTC
CASSEGVSGTTHEQFF
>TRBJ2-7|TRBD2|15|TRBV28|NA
TGTGCCAGCAGCCGTGGACTAGTGGGTACCTACGAGCAGTACTTC
CASSRGLVGTYEQYF
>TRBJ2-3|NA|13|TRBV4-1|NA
TGCGCCAGCAGTCTAGCTCCCGCAGATACGCAGTATTTT
CASSLAPADTQYF
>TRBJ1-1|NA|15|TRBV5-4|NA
TGTGCCAGCAGCTTTGGTGCCTCAGCGAACACTGAAGCTTTCTTT
CASSFGASANTEAFF
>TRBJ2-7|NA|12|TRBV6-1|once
TGTGCCAGCAGTGACCGAATATACGAGCAGTACTTC
CASSDRIYEQYF
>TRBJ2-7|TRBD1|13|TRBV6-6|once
TGTGCCAGCAGTTACGTACAGGGGGTTGAGCAGTACTTC
CASSYVQGVEQYF
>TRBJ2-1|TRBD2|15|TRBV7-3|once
TGTGCCAGCAGCTTAACGGGGGGGACCATCAATGAGCAGTTCTTC
CASSLTGGTINEQFF
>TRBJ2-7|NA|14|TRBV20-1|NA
TGCAGTGCTAGAGATAGCAGGGGTTCCTACGAGCAGTACTTC
CSARDSRGSYEQYF
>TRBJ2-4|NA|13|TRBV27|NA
TGTGCCAGCAGTCCCGTCGCCAAAAACATTCAGTACTTC
CASSPVAKNIQYF
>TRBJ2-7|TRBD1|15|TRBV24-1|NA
TGTGCCACCAGTGACCGAGACAGGGGGGTCGGCGAGCAGTACTTC
CATSDRDRGVGEQYF
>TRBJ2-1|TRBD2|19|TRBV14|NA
TGTGCCAGCAGCCAAGGGCGGACTAGCGGACCTAGCTCCTACAATGAGCAGTTCTTC
CASSQGRTSGPSSYNEQFF
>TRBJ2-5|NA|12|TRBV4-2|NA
TGTGCCAGCAGCCAAACCCAAGAGACCCAGTACTTC
CASSQTQETQYF
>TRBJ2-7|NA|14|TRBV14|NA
TGTGCCAGCAGCCTCTACAGGGAATCCTACGAGCAGTACTTC
CASSLYRESYEQYF
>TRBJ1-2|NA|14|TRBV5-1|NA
TGCGCCAGCAGCTTGGCCAGTGTGGGGGATGGCTACACCTTC
CASSLASVGDGYTF
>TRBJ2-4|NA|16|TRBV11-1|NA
TGTGCCAGCAGCTTAGGCACAAATCTAGCCAAAAACATTCAGTACTTC
CASSLGTNLAKNIQYF
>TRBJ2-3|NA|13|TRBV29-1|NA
TGCAGCGTTGTCAGTTACCGGGCGGATACGCAGTATTTT
CSVVSYRADTQYF
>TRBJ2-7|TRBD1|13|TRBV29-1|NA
TGCAGCGTTGAAAGAGACAGGGAGAACGAGCAGTACTTC
CSVERDRENEQYF
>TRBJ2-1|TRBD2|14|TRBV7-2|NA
TGTGCCAGCAGCCGGGGACTAGCGGTTGGTGAGCAGTTCTTC
CASSRGLAVGEQFF
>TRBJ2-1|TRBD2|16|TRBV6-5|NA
TGTGCCAGCAGTTACTCCGGGGTAGCGGGAGTAGGAGAGCAGTTCTTC
CASSYSGVAGVGEQFF
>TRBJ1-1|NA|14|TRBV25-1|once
TGTGCCAGCAGTCAATACTTGGAGAACACTGAAGCTTTCTTT
CASSQYLENTEAFF
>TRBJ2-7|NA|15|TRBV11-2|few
TGTGCCAGCAGCTTAAATGGGGTGAACTTCTACGAGCAGTACTTC
CASSLNGVNFYEQYF
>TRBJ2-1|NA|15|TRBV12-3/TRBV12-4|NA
TGTGCCAGCAGAGGTGGGGTGAGCTCCTACAATGAGCAGTTCTTC
CASRGGVSSYNEQFF
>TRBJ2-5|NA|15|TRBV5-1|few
TGCGCCAGCAGTCCTTCTGCGGGGAGTGGGGAGACCCAGTACTTC
CASSPSAGSGETQYF
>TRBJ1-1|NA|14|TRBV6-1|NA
TGTGCCAGCAGTACCGTAACAGGGAACACTGAAGCTTTCTTT
CASSTVTGNTEAFF
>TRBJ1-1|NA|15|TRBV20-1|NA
TGCAGTGCTAGAGACCCCCGAGGGATGAACACTGAAGCTTTCTTT
CSARDPRGMNTEAFF
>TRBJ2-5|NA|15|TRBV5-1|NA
TGCGCCAGCAGCTTGGATGTTGGGGGGTTAGAGACCCAGTACTTC
CASSLDVGGLETQYF
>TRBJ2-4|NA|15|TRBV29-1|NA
TGCAGCGTTGACCCAGGCGGGGTGAGCAAAAACATTCAGTACTTC
CSVDPGGVSKNIQYF
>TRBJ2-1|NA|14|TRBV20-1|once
TGCAGTGCTAGAGGCCTGTTATCCTACAATGAGCAGTTCTTC
CSARGLLSYNEQFF
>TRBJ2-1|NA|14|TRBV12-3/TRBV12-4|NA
TGTGCCAGCAGTTTGGCACTTCAGGGCAATGAGCAGTTCTTC
CASSLALQGNEQFF
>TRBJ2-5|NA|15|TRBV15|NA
TGTGCCACCAGCAGAGATGTTGGTAGGGAAGAGACCCAGTACTTC
CATSRDVGREETQYF
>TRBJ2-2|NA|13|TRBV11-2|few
TGTGCCAGCAGCTTATGGGGCCCCTGGGAGCTGTTTTTT
CASSLWGPWELFF
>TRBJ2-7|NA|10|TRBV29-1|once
TGCAGCGTTGGAGACTACGAGCAGTACTTC
CSVGDYEQYF
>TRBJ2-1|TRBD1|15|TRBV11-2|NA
TGTGCCAGCAGCTCCCAGGCGGGACAGGGGTATGAGCAGTTCTTC
CASSSQAGQGYEQFF
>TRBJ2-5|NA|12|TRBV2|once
TGTGCCAGCAGACCAGAAGGAGTGACCCAGTACTTC
CASRPEGVTQYF
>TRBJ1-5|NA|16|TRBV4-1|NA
TGCGCCAGCAGCCAAACCGGGCCCTCCGGCAATCAGCCCCAGCATTTT
CASSQTGPSGNQPQHF
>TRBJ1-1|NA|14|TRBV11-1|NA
TGTGCCAGCAGCTTAGTAGGGGGGACGGAACAAGCTTTCTTT
CASSLVGGTEQAFF